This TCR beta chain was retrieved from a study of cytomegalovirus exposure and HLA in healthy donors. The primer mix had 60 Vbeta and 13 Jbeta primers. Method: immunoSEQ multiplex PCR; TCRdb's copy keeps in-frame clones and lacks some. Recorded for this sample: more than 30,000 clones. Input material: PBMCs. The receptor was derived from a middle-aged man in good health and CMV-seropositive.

The CDR3 protein is CAIREPGNEQFF. Here the CDR3 DNA reads TGTGCCATCAGGGAACCGGGGAATGAGCAGTTCTTC. This rearrangement joins TRBV10-3 to TRBJ2-1, with TRBD2 as a possible D gene (5 bases). The CDR3 extends over 12 amino acids. The V end lost 6 bases, the J end lost 7 bases, and 10 bases lay between the germline ends. The germline V gene encodes CDR1 ENHRY and CDR2 SYGVKD.